What follows are 19 T cell receptor beta chains derived from one specimen sequenced in a study of cytomegalovirus exposure and HLA in healthy donors. PCR employed 60 Vbeta and 13 Jbeta primers. TCRdb keeps only in-frame clones here, not all; method: immunoSEQ multiplex PCR. Found here are 200,000 to 250,000 clones, 77% of them singletons; the top ten hold roughly 2.5%. Sequenced: PBMCs. Every receptor here comes from a woman aged 60-75 years in good health and CMV-seropositive.

Concerning this clone: Other DNA sequences of this sample code for an identical CDR3. The chain has TRBV2 and TRBJ2-3; the D gene is possibly TRBD2 (5 bases). Germline lookup yields CDR1 SNHLY and CDR2 FYNNEI. Trimming left V 8 bases short and J 0 bases short, with 15 bases between. This CDR3 spans 15 amino acids. Here the CDR3 DNA reads TGTGCCAGCTCGAGGGCAATTTCTAGCACAGATACGCAGTATTTT. Translating gives CASSRAISSTDTQYF.

V and J are TRBV6-5 and TRBJ2-7, with 8 bases lining up with TRBD2. The CDR3 consists of 15 residues. The V segment lost 7 bases and the J segment 0 bases; nucleotides outside the gene matches: 8. The germline CDR1 and CDR2 sequences are MNHEY and SVGAGI. CDR3 nucleotide sequence: TGTGCCAGCAAGGATGGTGGACTAGCCTCCTACGAGCAGTACTTC. Protein product: CASKDGGLASYEQYF.

The CDR3 spells CASSSLGTSGNEQFF. DNA of the CDR3: TGTGCCAGCAGCTCCCTCGGGACTAGCGGCAATGAGCAGTTCTTC. J is TRBJ2-1 and V is TRBV11-2; 11 bases line up with TRBD2. Germline V gene data show CDR1 as SGHAT and CDR2 as FQNNGV. After removal of 4 bases from V and 6 bases from J, the junction contained 5 bases not matched to a gene. CDR3 length equals 15 residues.

The rearrangement uses TRBV29-1 and TRBJ2-1; TRBD2 matches 10 bases. Looked up from germline, CDR1 is SQVTM and CDR2 is ANQGSEA. V dropped 0 bases and J dropped 3; count of bases not matched to a gene: 5. This CDR3 region has 16 residues. The CDR3 protein is CSVEDLQRGGYNEQFF. CDR3 bases: TGCAGCGTTGAAGACCTCCAGCGGGGGGGCTACAATGAGCAGTTCTTC.

The sample holds a few counts of this clone. V gene TRBV5-1 combines with J gene TRBJ2-5; 10 bases are shared with TRBD2. The CDR3 totals 16 residues. V was clipped by 0 bases and J by 4 bases; unmatched bases: 6. Looked up from germline, CDR1 is SGHRS and CDR2 is YFSETQ. In nucleotides, the CDR3 is TGCGCCAGCAGCTTGGGAGTGGGACTAGCGACAGAGACCCAGTACTTC. It translates to CASSLGVGLATETQYF.

This chain connects TRBV6-5 to TRBJ1-1, with a tentative D call TRBD1 (6 bases). The length of the CDR3 is 14 residues. V lost 5 bases, J lost 4 bases, and 14 bases lay in between. The germline CDR1 and CDR2 sequences are MNHEY and SVGAGI. CDR3 sequence: CASSLGGTSTEAFF. The CDR3 DNA follows: TGTGCCAGCAGTCTAGGGGGAACGAGCACTGAAGCTTTCTTT.

With respect to this clone: At one end, the junction sequence differs from germline, possibly due to a read error. The CDR3 nucleotides read TGTTCCAGCAGCTTGTCCGGTTCCTACGAGCAGTACTTC. This gives the protein CSSSLSGSYEQYF. The chain carries TRBV7-9 and TRBJ2-7; D remains ambiguous. The CDR3 contains 13 residues. Germline CDR1 reads SEHNR; CDR2 reads FQNEAQ (reference sequence).

The V gene is TRBV5-1, the J gene TRBJ2-3, with D possibly being TRBD1 (5 bases). The CDR3 length is 14 residues. V lost 2 bases and J 5 bases, leaving 12 bases between the germline ends. Per germline, CDR1 SGHRS and CDR2 YFSETQ. DNA for the CDR3: TGCGCCAGCAGCTTCAGGGTTGTGGGAGATACGCAGTATTTT. It codes for CASSFRVVGDTQYF.

The V and J genes are TRBV10-2 and TRBJ2-3, with 8 bases matching TRBD1. The CDR3 contains 17 residues. V was pared by 3 bases and J by 3 bases, with 11 bases of the junction left unmatched. Looked up from germline, CDR1 is WSHSY and CDR2 is SAAADI. For the CDR3, the DNA is TGCGCCAGCAGTGACCCGGACAGGGTAATATCAACAGATACGCAGTATTTT. This encodes CASSDPDRVISTDTQYF.

This clone was detected once. The rearrangement links TRBV11-2 to TRBJ2-1, with 8 bases matching TRBD2. This CDR3 is built from 16 residues. Germline trimming cut 3 bases from V and 4 bases from J; bases unmatched to any gene: 8. The V gene's germline CDR1 is SGHAT and CDR2 FQNNGV. Written as DNA, the CDR3 is TGTGCCAGCAGCTTTCAAGCGGGAGCTTGGTACAATGAGCAGTTCTTC. This gives the protein CASSFQAGAWYNEQFF.

CDR3 sequence (DNA): TGTGCCAGCAGCCCAGACAGGGATCAGCCCCAGCATTTT. This codes for CASSPDRDQPQHF. J is TRBJ1-5 and V is TRBV6-1, with 7 positions matching TRBD1. This CDR3 comprises 13 residues. Unmatched junction bases numbered 4, after V lost 6 bases and J lost 5 bases. Looked up from germline, CDR1 is MNHNS and CDR2 is SASEGT.

The chain recombines TRBV27 with TRBJ1-6; possible D gene TRBD1, 6 bases. Trimming pared 1 base from V and 5 bases from J, leaving 9 bases between. The CDR3 runs to 15 residues. The germline V gene encodes CDR1 MNHEY and CDR2 SMNVEV (reference sequence). The CDR3 DNA reads as TGTGCCAGCAGTTTATTTACAGGGAATAATTCACCCCTCCACTTT. Translating gives CASSLFTGNNSPLHF.

Ten or more counts support this clone. This chain connects TRBV2 to TRBJ1-1; TRBD1 matches 9 bases. The CDR3 runs 15 residues. The germline V gene has CDR1 SNHLY and CDR2 FYNNEI. V shed 8 bases and J 4 bases; nucleotides not matched to a gene: 11. The CDR3 DNA reads TGTGCCAGCGGGGACAGGGTCATTCGGAGCACTGAAGCTTTCTTT. It yields the protein CASGDRVIRSTEAFF.

The chain is built from TRBV7-9 and TRBJ2-1; unclear D gene. Germline V gives CDR1 SEHNR, CDR2 FQNEAQ (reference sequence). Trimming took off 4 bases at V and 0 bases at J, with 7 bases between the two ends. The CDR3 spans 14 residues. The CDR3 here is CASSSFSSYNEQFF. The CDR3 DNA sequence: TGTGCCAGCAGCTCCTTTAGCTCCTACAATGAGCAGTTCTTC.

The chain recombines TRBV5-6 with TRBJ2-1, with 7 bases lining up with TRBD2. The CDR3 loop spans 15 amino acids. J gave up 2 bases and V 1 base, and 3 bases lay outside the gene matches. The V gene's germline CDR1 is SGHDT and CDR2 YYEEEE. CDR3 sequence reads: CASSLFGGTYNEQFF. For the CDR3, the DNA is TGTGCCAGCAGCTTGTTCGGGGGGACCTACAATGAGCAGTTCTTC.

This chain joins TRBV18 and TRBJ1-2; unclear D gene. Looked up from germline, CDR1 is KGHSH and CDR2 is LQKENI. V lost 3 bases to trimming and J lost 8 bases, with 16 bases between them. The CDR3 totals 14 residues. CDR3: CASSPTPNDGGYTF. DNA of the CDR3: TGTGCCAGCTCACCGACCCCCAACGACGGGGGCTACACCTTC.

The V call is TRBV18, the J call TRBJ1-1; D gene unclear. Per the germline V gene, CDR1 is KGHSH and CDR2 is LQKENI. Trimming cost V 1 base and J 0 bases, with 9 bases left between them. This CDR3 spans 15 amino acids. Here the CDR3 reads CASSPLQDMNTEAFF. The CDR3 DNA reads as TGTGCCAGCTCACCACTACAAGACATGAACACTGAAGCTTTCTTT.

The chain recombines TRBV18 with TRBJ2-2; possibly TRBD2 for D (6 bases). The CDR3 has 17 amino acids. V dropped 0 bases and J dropped 0 bases, with 11 bases sitting between them. Per the germline V gene, CDR1 is KGHSH and CDR2 is LQKENI. CDR3: CASSPPGGGTNTGELFF. In DNA form, the CDR3 reads TGTGCCAGCTCACCACCTGGGGGAGGAACGAACACCGGGGAGCTGTTTTTT. The full variable domain, its missing parts supplied by reference TRBV18 and TRBJ2-2, is NAGVMQNPRHLVRRRGQEARLRCSPMKGHSHVYWYRQLPEEGLKFMVYLQKENIIDESGMPKERFSAEFPKEGPSILRIQQVVRGDSAAYFCASSPPGGGTNTGELFFGEGSRLTVL.

This chain uses TRBV29-1 with TRBJ1-1; 7 bases align to TRBD1. The CDR3 loop spans 14 amino acids. V was pared by 1 base and J by 1 base, with 3 bases of the junction left unmatched. From germline, CDR1 is SQVTM and CDR2 ANQGSEA. Here the CDR3 DNA reads TGCAGCGTTGAAGGGAGACAGGGGAACACTGAAGCTTTCTTT. It specifies CSVEGRQGNTEAFF.